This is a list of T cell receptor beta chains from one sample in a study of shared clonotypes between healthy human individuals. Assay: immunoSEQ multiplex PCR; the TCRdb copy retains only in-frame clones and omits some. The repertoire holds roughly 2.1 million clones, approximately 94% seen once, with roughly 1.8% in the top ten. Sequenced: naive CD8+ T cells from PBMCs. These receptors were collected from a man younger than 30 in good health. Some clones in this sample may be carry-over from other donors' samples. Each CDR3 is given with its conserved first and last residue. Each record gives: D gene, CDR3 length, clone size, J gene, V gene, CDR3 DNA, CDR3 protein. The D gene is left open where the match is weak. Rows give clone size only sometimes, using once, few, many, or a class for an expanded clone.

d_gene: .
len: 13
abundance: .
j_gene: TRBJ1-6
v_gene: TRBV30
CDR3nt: TGTGCCTGGAGTGCAGACCGGAATTCACCCCTCCACTTT
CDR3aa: CAWSADRNSPLHF

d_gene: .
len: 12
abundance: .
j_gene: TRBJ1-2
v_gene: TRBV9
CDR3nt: TGTGCCAGCAGCGTCGACGCCGGTGGCTACACCTTC
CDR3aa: CASSVDAGGYTF

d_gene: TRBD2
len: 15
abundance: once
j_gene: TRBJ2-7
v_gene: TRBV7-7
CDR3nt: TGTGCCAGCAGCTCCGGACTGGCGGGGAGGGACGAGCAGTACTTC
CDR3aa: CASSSGLAGRDEQYF

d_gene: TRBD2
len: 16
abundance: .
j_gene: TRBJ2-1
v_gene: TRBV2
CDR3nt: TGTGCCAGCAGCGGGACTAGCCTGGAGTTAATCAATGAGCAGTTCTTC
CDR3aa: CASSGTSLELINEQFF

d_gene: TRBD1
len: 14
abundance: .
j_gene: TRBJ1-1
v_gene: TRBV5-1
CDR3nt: TGCGCCAGCAGCTTGGGACAGGGGGCCGCTGAAGCTTTCTTT
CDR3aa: CASSLGQGAAEAFF

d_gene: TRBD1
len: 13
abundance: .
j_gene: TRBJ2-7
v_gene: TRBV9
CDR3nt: TGTGCCAGCAGCGGACGGACAGGGGCCGAGCAGTACTTC
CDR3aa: CASSGRTGAEQYF

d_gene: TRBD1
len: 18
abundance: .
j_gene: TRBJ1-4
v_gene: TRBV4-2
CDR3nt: TGTGCCAGCAGCACGCAGGGGGCGAATCGAATCGGTGGTGAAAAACTGTTTTTT
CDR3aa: CASSTQGANRIGGEKLFF

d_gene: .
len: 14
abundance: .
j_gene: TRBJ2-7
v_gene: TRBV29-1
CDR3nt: TGCAGCGTTGTCCGGGACGGCGCGCCCTACGAGCAGTACTTC
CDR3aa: CSVVRDGAPYEQYF

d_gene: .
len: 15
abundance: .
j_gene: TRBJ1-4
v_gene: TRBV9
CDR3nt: TGTGCCAGCAGCGGCGGCCTAGGGTGGGGTGAAAAACTGTTTTTT
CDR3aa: CASSGGLGWGEKLFF

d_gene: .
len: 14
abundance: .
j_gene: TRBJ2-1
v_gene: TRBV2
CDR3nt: TGTGCCAGCAGTGCCCGGGACACCTACAATGAGCAGTTCTTC
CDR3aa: CASSARDTYNEQFF

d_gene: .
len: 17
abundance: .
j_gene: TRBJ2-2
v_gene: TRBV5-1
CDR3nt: TGCGCCAGCAGCTTCACCACTAGGATCGAACGTGCCGGGGAGCTGTTTTTT
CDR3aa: CASSFTTRIERAGELFF

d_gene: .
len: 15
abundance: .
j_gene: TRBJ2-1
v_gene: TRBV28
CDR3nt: TGTGCCAGCAGTTTCTCCAGGGGTACCTACAATGAGCAGTTCTTC
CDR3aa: CASSFSRGTYNEQFF

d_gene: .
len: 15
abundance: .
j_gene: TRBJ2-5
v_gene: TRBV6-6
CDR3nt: TGTGCCAGCAGTTACTCGGTAGTGGCAGGAGAGACCCAGTACTTC
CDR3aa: CASSYSVVAGETQYF

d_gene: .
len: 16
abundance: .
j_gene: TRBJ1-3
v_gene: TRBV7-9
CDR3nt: TGTGCCAGCAGCTTATACACCCCCTTCTCTGGAAACACCATATATTTT
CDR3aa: CASSLYTPFSGNTIYF

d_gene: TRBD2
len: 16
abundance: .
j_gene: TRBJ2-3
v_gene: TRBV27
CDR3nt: TGTGCCAGCAGTTCAGATACTAGCGGGAGCATAGATACGCAGTATTTT
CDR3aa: CASSSDTSGSIDTQYF

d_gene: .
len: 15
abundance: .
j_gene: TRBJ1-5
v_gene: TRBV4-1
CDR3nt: TGCGCCAGCAGCCGCTCGACCGGAAGCAATCAGCCCCAGCATTTT
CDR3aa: CASSRSTGSNQPQHF

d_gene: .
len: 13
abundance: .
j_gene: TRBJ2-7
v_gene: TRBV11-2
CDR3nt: TGTGCCAGCAGCTTATCTCGGGGCTACGAGCAGTACTTC
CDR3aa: CASSLSRGYEQYF

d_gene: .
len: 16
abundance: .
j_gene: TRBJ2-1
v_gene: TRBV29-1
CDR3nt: TGCAGCGTTGAAGGGCCTTTGAGGGGCACCTACAATGAGCAGTTCTTC
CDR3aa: CSVEGPLRGTYNEQFF

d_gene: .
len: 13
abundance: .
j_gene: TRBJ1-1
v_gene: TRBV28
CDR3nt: TGTGCCAGCAGTTTCGTTTGGGGCACTGAAGCTTTCTTT
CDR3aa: CASSFVWGTEAFF

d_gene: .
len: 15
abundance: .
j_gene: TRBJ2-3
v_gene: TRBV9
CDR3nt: TGTGCCAGCAGCGTAAACCCCCGGAGCACAGATACGCAGTATTTT
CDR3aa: CASSVNPRSTDTQYF

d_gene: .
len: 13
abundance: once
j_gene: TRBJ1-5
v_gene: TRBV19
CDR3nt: TGTGCCAGTAGTTTCCAGGGTAATCAGCCCCAGCATTTT
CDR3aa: CASSFQGNQPQHF

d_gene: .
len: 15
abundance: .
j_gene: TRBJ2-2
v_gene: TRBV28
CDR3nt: TGTGCCAGCAGCGCGATCCATGCGAACACCGGGGAGCTGTTTTTT
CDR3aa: CASSAIHANTGELFF

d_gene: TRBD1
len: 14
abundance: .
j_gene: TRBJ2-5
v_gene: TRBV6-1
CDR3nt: TGTGCCAGCAGTGACCTAGACAGGGGAGAGACCCAGTACTTC
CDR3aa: CASSDLDRGETQYF

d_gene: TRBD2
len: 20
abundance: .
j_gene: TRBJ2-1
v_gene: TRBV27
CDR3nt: TGTGCCAGCAGTTCCTCGACCCCCCAAAAAACTAGCGGGAGGGCCCATGAGCAGTTCTTC
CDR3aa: CASSSSTPQKTSGRAHEQFF

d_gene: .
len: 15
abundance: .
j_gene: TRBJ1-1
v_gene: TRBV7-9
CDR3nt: TGTGCCAGCAGCTACGGACAGAAGATGAACACTGAAGCTTTCTTT
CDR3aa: CASSYGQKMNTEAFF

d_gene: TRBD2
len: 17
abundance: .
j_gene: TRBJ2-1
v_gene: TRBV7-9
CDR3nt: TGTGCCAGCAGCTTAGGCGGACTAGCGGTATGGGGCAATGAGCAGTTCTTC
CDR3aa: CASSLGGLAVWGNEQFF

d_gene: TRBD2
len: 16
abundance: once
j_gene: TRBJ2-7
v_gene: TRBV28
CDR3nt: TGTGCCAGCAGTTTATATGGGGGGGCTAGCGGGTCTGAATCGTACTTC
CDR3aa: CASSLYGGASGSESYF

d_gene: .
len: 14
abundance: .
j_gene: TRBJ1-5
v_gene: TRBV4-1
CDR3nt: TGCGCCAGCAGCCAATTCTACGGGGCACAGCCCCAGCATTTT
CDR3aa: CASSQFYGAQPQHF

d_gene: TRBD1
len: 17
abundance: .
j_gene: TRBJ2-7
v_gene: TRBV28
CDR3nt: TGTGCCAGCAGTTCCTATTCTAAGGACAGGGTCCCCTACGAGCAGTACTTC
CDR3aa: CASSSYSKDRVPYEQYF

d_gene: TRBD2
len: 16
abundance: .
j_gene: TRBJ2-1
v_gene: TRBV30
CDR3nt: TGTGCCTGGTGGAGTCCTGGCGGGAGAAGGAGGAATGAGCAGTTCTTC
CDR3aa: CAWWSPGGRRRNEQFF

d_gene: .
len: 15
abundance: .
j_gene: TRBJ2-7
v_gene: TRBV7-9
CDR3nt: TGTGCCAGCAGCTTAGGTTCCGCGTTAACCTACGAGCAGTACTTC
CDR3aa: CASSLGSALTYEQYF

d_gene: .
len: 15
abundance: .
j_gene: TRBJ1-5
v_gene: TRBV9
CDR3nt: TGTGCCAGCAGCGGGACTGCCCGTAGCAATCAGCCCCAGCATTTT
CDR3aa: CASSGTARSNQPQHF

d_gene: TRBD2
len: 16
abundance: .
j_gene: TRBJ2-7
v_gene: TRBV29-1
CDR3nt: TGCAGCGTTGAAGGGCTAGCGGGGCGTAGCTCATACGAGCAGTACTTC
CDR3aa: CSVEGLAGRSSYEQYF

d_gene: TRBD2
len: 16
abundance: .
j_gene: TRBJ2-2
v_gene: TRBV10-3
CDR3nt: TGTGCCATCAGTGAGTCGGCGGGAGCGAACACCGGGGAGCTGTTTTTT
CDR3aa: CAISESAGANTGELFF

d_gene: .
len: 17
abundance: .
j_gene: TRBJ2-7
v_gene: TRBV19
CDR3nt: TGTGCCAGTAGTATAGATCTAGAAACAGCCCCTTCCTACGAGCAGTACTTC
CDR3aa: CASSIDLETAPSYEQYF

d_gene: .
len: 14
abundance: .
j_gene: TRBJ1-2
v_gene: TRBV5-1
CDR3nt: TGCGCCAGCAGCCGGACGGGTCTTAACTATGGCTACACCTTC
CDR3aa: CASSRTGLNYGYTF

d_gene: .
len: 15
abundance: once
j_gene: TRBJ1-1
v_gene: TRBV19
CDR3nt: TGTGCCAGTAGTGTCTCAGGGTCCATGAACACTGAAGCTTTCTTT
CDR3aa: CASSVSGSMNTEAFF

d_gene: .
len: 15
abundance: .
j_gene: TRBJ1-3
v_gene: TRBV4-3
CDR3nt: TGCGCCAGCAGCCAAGGACGAGACTCTGGAAACACCATATATTTT
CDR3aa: CASSQGRDSGNTIYF

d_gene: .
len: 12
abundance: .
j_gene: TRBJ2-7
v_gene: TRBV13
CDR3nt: TGTGCCAGCAGCTTAGGCGCTTACGAGCAGTACTTC
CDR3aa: CASSLGAYEQYF

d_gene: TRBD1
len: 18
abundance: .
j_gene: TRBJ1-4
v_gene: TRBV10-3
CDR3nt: TGTGCCATCAGTGAGTCTGGTAGGGGGCCGACAACTAATGAAAAACTGTTTTTT
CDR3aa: CAISESGRGPTTNEKLFF

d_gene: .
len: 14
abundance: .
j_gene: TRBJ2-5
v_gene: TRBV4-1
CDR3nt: TGCGCCAGCAGCCACCCGGACCTCCAAGAGACCCAGTACTTC
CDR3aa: CASSHPDLQETQYF

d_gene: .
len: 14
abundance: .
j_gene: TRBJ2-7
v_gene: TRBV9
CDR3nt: TGTGCCAGCAGCGCTCACCTTAGGGACTACGAGCAGTACTTC
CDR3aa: CASSAHLRDYEQYF

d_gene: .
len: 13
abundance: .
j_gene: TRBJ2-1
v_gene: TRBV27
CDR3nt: TGTGCCAGCAGTCCGGGGACTCTCAATGAGCAGTTCTTC
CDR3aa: CASSPGTLNEQFF

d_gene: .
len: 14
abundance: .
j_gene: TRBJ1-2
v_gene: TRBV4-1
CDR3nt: TGCGCCAGCAGCCAAGATATGACCATGGGAGGCTACACCTTC
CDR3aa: CASSQDMTMGGYTF

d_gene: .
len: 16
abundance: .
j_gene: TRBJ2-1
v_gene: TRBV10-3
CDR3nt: TGTGCCATCAGATATGGGACGGACGGCTCCTACAATGAGCAGTTCTTC
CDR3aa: CAIRYGTDGSYNEQFF

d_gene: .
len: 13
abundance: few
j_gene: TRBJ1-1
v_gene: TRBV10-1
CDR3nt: TGCGCCAGCAGTGAGGAGGTAAGGACTGAAGCTTTCTTT
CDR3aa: CASSEEVRTEAFF

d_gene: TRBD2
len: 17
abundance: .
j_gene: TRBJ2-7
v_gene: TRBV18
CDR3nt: TGTGCCAGCTCACCCCGGGTCGGGAGGGACTCCCCCTACGAGCAGTACTTC
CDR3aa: CASSPRVGRDSPYEQYF

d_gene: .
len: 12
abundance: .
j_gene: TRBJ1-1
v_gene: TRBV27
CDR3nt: TGTGCCAGCAGTGCGGGGGGGGATGAAGCTTTCTTT
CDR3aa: CASSAGGDEAFF

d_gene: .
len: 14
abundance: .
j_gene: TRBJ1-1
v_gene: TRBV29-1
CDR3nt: TGCAGCGTTGGTATCGGAGGGAGGGCCACTGAAGCTTTCTTT
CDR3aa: CSVGIGGRATEAFF

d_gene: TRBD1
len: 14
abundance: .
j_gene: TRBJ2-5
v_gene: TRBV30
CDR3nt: TGTGCCTGGGGGGGACAGGGGAGTTGGGAGACCCAGTACTTC
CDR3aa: CAWGGQGSWETQYF

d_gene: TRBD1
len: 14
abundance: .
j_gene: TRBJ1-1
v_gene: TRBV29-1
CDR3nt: TGCAGCGTTGGGACAGGGATCGGGAACACTGAAGCTTTCTTT
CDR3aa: CSVGTGIGNTEAFF

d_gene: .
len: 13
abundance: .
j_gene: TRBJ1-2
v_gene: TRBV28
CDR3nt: TGTGCCAGCAGTTCGATGACCCACTATGGCTACACCTTC
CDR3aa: CASSSMTHYGYTF

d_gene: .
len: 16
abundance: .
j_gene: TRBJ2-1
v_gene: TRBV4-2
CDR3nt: TGTGCCAGCAGCCATCCCCAGGGTCATTCCATCAATGAGCAGTTCTTC
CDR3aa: CASSHPQGHSINEQFF

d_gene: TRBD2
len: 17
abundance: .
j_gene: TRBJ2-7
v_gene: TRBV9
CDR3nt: TGTGCCAGCAGCGCCGACGGAGATCGGGGGGATCCCTACGAGCAGTACTTC
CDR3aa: CASSADGDRGDPYEQYF

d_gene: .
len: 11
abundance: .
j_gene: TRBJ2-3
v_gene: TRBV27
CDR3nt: TGTGCCAGCAGTTGGGTGGATACGCAGTATTTT
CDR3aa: CASSWVDTQYF

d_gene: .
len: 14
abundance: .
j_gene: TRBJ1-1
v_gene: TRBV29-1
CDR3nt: TGCAGCGTTGGAACCGGGACAAGAAACACTGAAGCTTTCTTT
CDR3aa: CSVGTGTRNTEAFF

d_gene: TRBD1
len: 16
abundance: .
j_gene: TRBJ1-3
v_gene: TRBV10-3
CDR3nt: TGTGCCATCAGTGAGCGGGACAGGGCAGCTGGAAACACCATATATTTT
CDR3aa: CAISERDRAAGNTIYF

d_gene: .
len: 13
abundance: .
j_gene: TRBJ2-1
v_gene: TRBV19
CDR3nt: TGTGCCAGTAGTCCCCTCACTGGCAATGAGCAGTTCTTC
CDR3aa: CASSPLTGNEQFF